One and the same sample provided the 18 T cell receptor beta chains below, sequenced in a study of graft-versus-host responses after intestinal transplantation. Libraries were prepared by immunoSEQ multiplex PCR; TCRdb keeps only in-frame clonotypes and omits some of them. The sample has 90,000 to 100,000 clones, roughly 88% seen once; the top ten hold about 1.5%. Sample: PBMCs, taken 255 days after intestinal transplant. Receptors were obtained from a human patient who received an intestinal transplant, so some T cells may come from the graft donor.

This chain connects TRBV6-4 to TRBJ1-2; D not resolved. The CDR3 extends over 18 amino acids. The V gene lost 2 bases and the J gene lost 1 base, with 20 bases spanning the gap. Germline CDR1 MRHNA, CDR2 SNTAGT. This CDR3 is CASSDPEGISNYNYGYTF. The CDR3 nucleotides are TGTGCCAGCAGTGACCCTGAGGGCATATCAAACTATAACTATGGCTACACCTTC.

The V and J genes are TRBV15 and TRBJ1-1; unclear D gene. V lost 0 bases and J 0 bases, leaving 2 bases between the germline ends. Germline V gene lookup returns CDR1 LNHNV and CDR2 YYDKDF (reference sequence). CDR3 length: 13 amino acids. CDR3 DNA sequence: TGTGCCACCAGCAGAGACATGAACACTGAAGCTTTCTTT. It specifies CATSRDMNTEAFF.

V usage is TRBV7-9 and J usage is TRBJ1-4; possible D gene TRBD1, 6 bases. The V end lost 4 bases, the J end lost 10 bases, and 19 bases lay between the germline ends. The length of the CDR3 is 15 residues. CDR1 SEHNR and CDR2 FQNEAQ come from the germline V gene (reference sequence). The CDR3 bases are TGTGCCAGCAGCTCCCGGGACACCTCACAAGGAAAACTGTTTTTT. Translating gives CASSSRDTSQGKLFF.

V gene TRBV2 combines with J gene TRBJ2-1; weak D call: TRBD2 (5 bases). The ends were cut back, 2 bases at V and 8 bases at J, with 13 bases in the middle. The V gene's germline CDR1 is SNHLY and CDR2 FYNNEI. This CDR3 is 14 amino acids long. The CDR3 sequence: CASSELVARDEQFF. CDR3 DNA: TGTGCCAGCAGTGAATTAGTAGCGAGGGATGAGCAGTTCTTC.

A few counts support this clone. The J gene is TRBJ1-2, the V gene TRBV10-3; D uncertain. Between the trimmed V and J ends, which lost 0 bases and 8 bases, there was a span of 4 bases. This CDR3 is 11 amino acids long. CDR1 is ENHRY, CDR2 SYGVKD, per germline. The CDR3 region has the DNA TGTGCCATCAGTGAGTCGGTCGGCTACACCTTC. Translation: CAISESVGYTF.

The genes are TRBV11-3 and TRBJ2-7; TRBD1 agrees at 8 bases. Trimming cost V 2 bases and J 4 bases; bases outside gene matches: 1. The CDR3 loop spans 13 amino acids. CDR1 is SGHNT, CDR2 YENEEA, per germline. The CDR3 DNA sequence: TGTGCCAGCAGCTTACGGACAGGGTACGAGCAGTACTTC. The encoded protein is CASSLRTGYEQYF.

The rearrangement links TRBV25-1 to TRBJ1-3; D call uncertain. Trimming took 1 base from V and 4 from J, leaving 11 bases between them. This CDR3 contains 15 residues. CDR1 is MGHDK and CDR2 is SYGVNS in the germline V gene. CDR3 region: CASSELGFWGNTIYF. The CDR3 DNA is TGTGCCAGCAGTGAATTGGGATTCTGGGGAAACACCATATATTTT.

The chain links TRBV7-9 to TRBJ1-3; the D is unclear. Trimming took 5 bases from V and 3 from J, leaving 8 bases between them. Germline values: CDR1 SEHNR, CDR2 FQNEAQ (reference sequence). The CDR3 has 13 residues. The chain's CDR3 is CASSPSFGNTIYF. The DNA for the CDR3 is TGTGCCAGCAGCCCTTCATTTGGAAACACCATATATTTT.

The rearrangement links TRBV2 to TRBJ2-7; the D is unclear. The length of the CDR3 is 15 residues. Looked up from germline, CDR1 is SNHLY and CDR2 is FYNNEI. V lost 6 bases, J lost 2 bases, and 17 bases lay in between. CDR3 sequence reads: CASRPTLLRPYEQYF. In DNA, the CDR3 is TGTGCCAGCAGACCGACCTTGTTGCGTCCCTACGAGCAGTACTTC. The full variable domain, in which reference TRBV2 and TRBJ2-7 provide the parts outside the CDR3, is EPEVTQTPSHQVTQMGQEVILRCVPISNHLYFYWYRQILGQKVEFLVSFYNNEISEKSEIFDDQFSVERPDGSNFTLKIRSTKLEDSAMYFCASRPTLLRPYEQYFGPGTRLTVT.

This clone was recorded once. In nucleotides, the CDR3 is TGTGCCAGCAGAAGGGCAGATACGCAGTATTTT. It encodes CASRRADTQYF. The chain employs TRBV6-5 and TRBJ2-3, with D unclear. The CDR3 totals 11 residues. V was clipped by 6 bases and J by 4 bases, with 5 bases between them. Germline V gene sequence: CDR1 MNHEY, CDR2 SVGAGI.

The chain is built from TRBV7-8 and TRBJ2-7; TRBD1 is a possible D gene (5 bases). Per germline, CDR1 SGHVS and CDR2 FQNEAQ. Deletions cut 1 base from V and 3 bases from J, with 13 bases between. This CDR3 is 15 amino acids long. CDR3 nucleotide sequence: TGTGCCAGCAGCTTAGTGGAAGGACACTTCTACGAGCAGTACGTC. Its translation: CASSLVEGHFYEQYV.

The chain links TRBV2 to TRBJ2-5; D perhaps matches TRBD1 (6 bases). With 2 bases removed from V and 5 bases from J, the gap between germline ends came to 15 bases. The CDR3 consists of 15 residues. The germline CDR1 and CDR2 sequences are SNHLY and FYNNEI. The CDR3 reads CASSEWGPGSETQYF. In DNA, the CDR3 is TGTGCCAGCAGTGAATGGGGGCCAGGGTCGGAGACCCAGTACTTC. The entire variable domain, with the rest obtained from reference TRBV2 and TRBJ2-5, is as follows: EPEVTQTPSHQVTQMGQEVILRCVPISNHLYFYWYRQILGQKVEFLVSFYNNEISEKSEIFDDQFSVERPDGSNFTLKIRSTKLEDSAMYFCASSEWGPGSETQYFGPGTRLLVL.

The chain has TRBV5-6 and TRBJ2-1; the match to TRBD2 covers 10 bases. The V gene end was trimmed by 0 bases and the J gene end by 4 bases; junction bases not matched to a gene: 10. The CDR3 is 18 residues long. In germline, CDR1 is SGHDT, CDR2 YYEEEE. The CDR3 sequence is CASSLAASGGARYNEQFF. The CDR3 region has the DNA TGTGCCAGCAGCTTGGCCGCCAGCGGGGGGGCCAGGTACAATGAGCAGTTCTTC.

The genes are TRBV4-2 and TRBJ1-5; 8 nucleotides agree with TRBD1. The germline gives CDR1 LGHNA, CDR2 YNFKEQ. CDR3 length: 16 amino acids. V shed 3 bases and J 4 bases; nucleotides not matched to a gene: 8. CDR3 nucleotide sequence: TGTGCCAGCAGCCAGTCAGGGGGCTACCCGAATCAGCCCCAGCATTTT. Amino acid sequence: CASSQSGGYPNQPQHF.

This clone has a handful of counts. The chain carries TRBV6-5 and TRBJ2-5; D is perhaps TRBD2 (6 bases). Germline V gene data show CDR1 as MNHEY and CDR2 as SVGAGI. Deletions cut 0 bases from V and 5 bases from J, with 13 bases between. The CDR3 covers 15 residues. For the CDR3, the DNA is TGTGCCAGCAGTTACTCGGGGGGTAGTACGGAGACCCAGTACTTC. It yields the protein CASSYSGGSTETQYF.

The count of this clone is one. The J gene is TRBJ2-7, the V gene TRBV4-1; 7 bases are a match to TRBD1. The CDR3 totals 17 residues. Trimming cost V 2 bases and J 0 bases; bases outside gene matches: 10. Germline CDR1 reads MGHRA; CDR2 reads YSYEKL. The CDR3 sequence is CASSQKPKQGSSYEQYF. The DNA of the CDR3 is TGCGCCAGCAGCCAAAAACCGAAACAGGGGAGCTCCTACGAGCAGTACTTC.

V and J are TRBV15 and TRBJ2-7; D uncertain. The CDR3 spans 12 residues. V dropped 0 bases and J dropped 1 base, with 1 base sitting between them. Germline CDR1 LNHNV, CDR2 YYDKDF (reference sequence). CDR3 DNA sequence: TGTGCCACCAGCAGAGATTCCTACGAGCAGTACGTC. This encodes CATSRDSYEQYV.

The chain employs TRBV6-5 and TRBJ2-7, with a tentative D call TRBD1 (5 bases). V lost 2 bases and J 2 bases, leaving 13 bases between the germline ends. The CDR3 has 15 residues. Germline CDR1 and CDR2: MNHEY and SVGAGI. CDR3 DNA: TGTGCCAGCAGTTACCAGGACATTGGGGCCTACGAGCAGTACGTC. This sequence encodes CASSYQDIGAYEQYV.